This T cell receptor beta chain was sequenced in a study of blood T cell repertoires in COVID-19. Sequenced by immunoSEQ multiplex PCR; TCRdb stores in-frame clones only, minus some. The sample lists approximately 200,000 clones; 80% were seen once. Losses at the gene ends were 5 bases for V and 10 bases for J; bases not matched to a gene: 16. CDR1 and CDR2 (germline): LNHNV, YYDKDF (reference sequence). The CDR3 consists of 17 residues. The sequence came from a woman aged 40-49 years with acute COVID-19. The chain combines TRBV15 with TRBJ1-6; 8 nucleotides line up with TRBD1. Sequenced: PBMCs or T cells enriched from blood (not recorded which). The DNA for the CDR3 is TGTGCCACCAGCGCACTCCGACAGGGGACGGTAGGATCACCCCTCCACTTT. It codes for CATSALRQGTVGSPLHF. Supplemented by reference TRBV15 and TRBJ1-6, the full variable domain reads DAMVIQNPRYQVTQFGKPVTLSCSQTLNHNVMYWYQQKSSQAPKLLFHYYDKDFNNEADTPDNFQSRRPNTSFCFLDIRSPGLGDTAMYLCATSALRQGTVGSPLHFGNGTRLTVT.